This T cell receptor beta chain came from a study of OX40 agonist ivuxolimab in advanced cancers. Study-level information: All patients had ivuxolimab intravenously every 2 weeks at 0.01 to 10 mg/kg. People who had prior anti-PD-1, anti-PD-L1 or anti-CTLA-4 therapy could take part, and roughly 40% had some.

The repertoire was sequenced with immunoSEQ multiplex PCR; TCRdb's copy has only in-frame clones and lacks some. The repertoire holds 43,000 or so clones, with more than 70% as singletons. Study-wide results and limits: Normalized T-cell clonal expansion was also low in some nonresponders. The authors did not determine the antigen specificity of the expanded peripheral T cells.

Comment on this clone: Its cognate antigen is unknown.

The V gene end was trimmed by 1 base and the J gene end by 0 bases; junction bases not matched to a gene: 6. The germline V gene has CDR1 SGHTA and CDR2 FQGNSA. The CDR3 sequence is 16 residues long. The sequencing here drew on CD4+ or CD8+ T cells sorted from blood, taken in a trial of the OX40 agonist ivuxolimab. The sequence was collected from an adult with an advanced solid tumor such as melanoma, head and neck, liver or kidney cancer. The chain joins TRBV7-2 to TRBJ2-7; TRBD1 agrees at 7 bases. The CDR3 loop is CASSLVRGTDSYEQYF. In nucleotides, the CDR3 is TGTGCCAGCAGCTTAGTTAGAGGGACAGACTCCTACGAGCAGTACTTC.